This TCR beta chain was profiled in a study of early T cells in non-severe SARS-CoV-2 infection. Molecules of cDNA were individually given unique molecular identifiers that were attached to them. TCRdb redid the calling of the 5' RACE reads with MiXCR, one entry per CDR3 protein. The sample contains 55,000 to 65,000 distinct CDR3 sequences, roughly 9.7% of which appear only once. Germline V gene lookup returns CDR1 SGHTA and CDR2 FQGNSA. The CDR3 is 17 amino acids. V lost 2 bases to trimming and J lost 2 bases; unmatched junction nucleotides: 9. This clonotype was recorded at least ten times. This TCR was sampled from an adult who was a healthcare worker with PCR-confirmed SARS-CoV-2 infection or an uninfected control (not recorded which). The source material was whole blood. The V and J genes are TRBV7-2 and TRBJ1-3, with TRBD1 identical over 7 bases. The CDR3 is CASSLRPPGGTGNTIYF. CDR3 nucleotide sequence: TGTGCCAGCAGCTTAAGGCCCCCAGGGGGGACTGGAAACACCATATATTTT.